The text below deals with one T cell receptor beta chain. The antigen is unknown. The CDR3 is 14 amino acids. CDR1 is DFQATT, CDR2 SNEGSKA, per germline (reference sequence). The ends were cut back, 6 bases at V and 2 bases at J, with 16 bases in the middle. These data originate in a study of CD8 T cells in ankylosing spondylitis. TCRdb itself ran the 5' RACE reads through MiXCR, one entry per CDR3 protein. This table has about 160,000 distinct CDR3 sequences, about 42% appearing once. Study results and limitations: Ankylosing spondylitis blood appeared to be characterized by a TCR beta motif of roughly eight highly homologous variants.

Specimen: synovial fluid, either unsorted or a sorted T cell fraction (not recorded which). This receptor was obtained from a male donor with ankylosing spondylitis. The chain has TRBV20-1 and TRBJ1-2; D remains ambiguous. Here the CDR3 reads CSAGGSSVNYGYTF. The CDR3 DNA sequence: TGCAGTGCAGGAGGGTCCTCCGTAAACTATGGCTACACCTTC.